This T cell receptor (beta chain) was recovered during a study of early T cells in non-severe SARS-CoV-2 infection. Study background: Sequencing of bulk RNA from unsorted whole blood was done, without chain pairing.

TCRdb used MiXCR to reprocess the 5' RACE reads, holding one entry per CDR3 protein. The repertoire holds more than 60,000 distinct CDR3 sequences, with 9.5% to 15% as singletons. CDR3 length: 13 residues. Germline V gives CDR1 SGHRS, CDR2 YFSETQ. V was clipped by 5 bases and J by 6 bases; unmatched bases: 6. The specimen comprised whole blood, sampled at baseline. The receptor comes from an adult who was a healthcare worker with PCR-confirmed SARS-CoV-2 infection or an uninfected control (not recorded which). This chain uses TRBV5-1 with TRBJ2-7, with 9 bases lining up with TRBD1. Written as DNA, the CDR3 is TGCGCCAGCAGTCCCGCACAGGGGGCCGAGCAGTACTTC. It is translated as CASSPAQGAEQYF.